Sequencing of this T cell receptor beta chain was carried out in a study of blood T cell repertoires in COVID-19. The method was immunoSEQ multiplex PCR; TCRdb's version includes in-frame clones alone and lacks a portion of them. The sample holds about 160,000 clones, 80% to 90% seen once. V lost 2 bases to trimming and J lost 3 bases; unmatched junction nucleotides: 4. The V gene's germline CDR1 is MDHEN and CDR2 SYDVKM. This CDR3 has 15 amino acids. This clone has a handful of counts. The material sequenced was peripheral blood. The receptor was derived from a woman in her 70s with COVID-19, enrolled during active disease. The rearrangement joins TRBV28 to TRBJ1-3; 7 bases fit TRBD1. CDR3 residues: CASSLGGGGGNTIYF. CDR3 in DNA: TGTGCCAGCAGTTTAGGAGGGGGCGGTGGAAACACCATATATTTT.